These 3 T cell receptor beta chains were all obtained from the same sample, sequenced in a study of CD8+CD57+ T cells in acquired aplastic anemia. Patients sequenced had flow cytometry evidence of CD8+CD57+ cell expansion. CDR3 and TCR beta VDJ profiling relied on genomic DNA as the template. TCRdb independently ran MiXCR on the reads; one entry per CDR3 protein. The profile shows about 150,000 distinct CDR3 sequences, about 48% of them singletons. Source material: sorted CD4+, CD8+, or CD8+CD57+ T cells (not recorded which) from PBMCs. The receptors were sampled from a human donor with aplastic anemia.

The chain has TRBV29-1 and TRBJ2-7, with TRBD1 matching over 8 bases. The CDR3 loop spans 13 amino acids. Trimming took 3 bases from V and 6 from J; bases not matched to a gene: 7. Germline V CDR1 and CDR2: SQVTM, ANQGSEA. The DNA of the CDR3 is TGCAGCGTTGACAAACAGGGGGGAGGCGAGCAGTACTTC. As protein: CSVDKQGGGEQYF.

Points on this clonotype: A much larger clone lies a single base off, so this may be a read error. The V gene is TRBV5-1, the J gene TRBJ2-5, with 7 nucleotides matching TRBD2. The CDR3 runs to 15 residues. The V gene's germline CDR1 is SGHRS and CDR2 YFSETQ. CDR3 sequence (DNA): TGCGCCAGCAGCTTGGCGGTCGGGGGGAAAGAGACCCAGTGCTTC. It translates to CASSLAVGGKETQCF.

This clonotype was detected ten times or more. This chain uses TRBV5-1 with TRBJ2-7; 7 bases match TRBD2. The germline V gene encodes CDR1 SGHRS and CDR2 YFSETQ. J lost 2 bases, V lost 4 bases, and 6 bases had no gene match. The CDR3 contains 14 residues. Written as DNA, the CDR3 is TGCGCCAGCAGCCCGACGGGAGGCGCCTACGAGCAGTACTTC. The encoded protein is CASSPTGGAYEQYF.